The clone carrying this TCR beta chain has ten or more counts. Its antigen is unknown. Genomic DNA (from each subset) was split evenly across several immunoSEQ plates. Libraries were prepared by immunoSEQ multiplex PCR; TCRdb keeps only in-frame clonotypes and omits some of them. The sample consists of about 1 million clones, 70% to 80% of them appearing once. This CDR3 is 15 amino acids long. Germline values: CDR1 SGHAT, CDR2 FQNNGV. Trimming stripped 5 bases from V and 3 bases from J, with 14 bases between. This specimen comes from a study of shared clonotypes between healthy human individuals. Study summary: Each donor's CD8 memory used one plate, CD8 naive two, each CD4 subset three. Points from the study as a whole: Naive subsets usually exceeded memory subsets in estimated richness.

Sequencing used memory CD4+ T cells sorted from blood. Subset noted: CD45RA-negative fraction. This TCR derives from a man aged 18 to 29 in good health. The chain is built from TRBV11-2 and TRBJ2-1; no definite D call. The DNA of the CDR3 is TGTGCCAGCAGCCAAACCGGGTCCAACTACAATGAGCAGTTCTTC. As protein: CASSQTGSNYNEQFF.